The 28 T cell receptor beta chains below come from one sample, sequenced in a study of blood T cell repertoires in COVID-19. Measured with immunoSEQ multiplex PCR; TCRdb has only the in-frame clones, and not every one. This sample has approximately 280,000 clones, with more than 75% found just once. The material sequenced was PBMCs or T cells enriched from blood (not recorded which). These TCRs come from a woman aged 18-35 years who had recovered from COVID-19.

The rearrangement links TRBV7-2 to TRBJ2-7; D may be TRBD1 (5 bases). Trimming pared 1 base from V and 2 bases from J, leaving 12 bases between. CDR3 length: 15 residues. Germline CDR1 reads SGHTA; CDR2 reads FQGNSA. CDR3 sequence: CASSLEGWRTYEQYF. In DNA, the CDR3 is TGTGCCAGCAGCTTAGAGGGGTGGAGAACCTACGAGCAGTACTTC.

The chain uses TRBV9 and TRBJ2-7; 7 bases fit TRBD1. Losses at the gene ends were 0 bases for V and 6 bases for J; bases not matched to a gene: 6. The CDR3 runs to 14 residues. CDR1 and CDR2 (germline): SGDLS, YYNGEE. In DNA form, the CDR3 reads TGTGCCAGCAGCGTAGAACAGGGGCTCGGCGAGCAGTACTTC. This translates into CASSVEQGLGEQYF.

As for this clone: Other DNA sequences in the sample encode the same CDR3. The chain joins TRBV6-5 to TRBJ2-7; D is perhaps TRBD2 (6 bases). CDR1 and CDR2 (germline): MNHEY, SVGAGI. Trimming removed 5 bases from V and 3 bases from J, with 11 bases in between. This CDR3 contains 13 residues. CDR3 DNA sequence: TGTGCCAGCAGTAGCGGGTTAGGCTACGAGCAGTACTTC. This sequence encodes CASSSGLGYEQYF.

The genes are TRBV19 and TRBJ1-5; TRBD1 agrees at 9 bases. The CDR3 runs 16 residues. Germline V gene sequence: CDR1 LNHDA, CDR2 SQIVND (reference sequence). J was trimmed by 5 bases and V by 5 bases; bases with no gene match: 10. CDR3 sequence (DNA): TGTGCCAGTAGTCTCGGGACAGGGAGAGAGTATCAGCCCCAGCATTTT. Its protein product is CASSLGTGREYQPQHF. Complete variable domain (other parts from reference TRBV19 and TRBJ1-5): DGGITQSPKYLFRKEGQNVTLSCEQNLNHDAMYWYRQDPGQGLRLIYYSQIVNDFQKGDIAEGYSVSREKKESFPLTVTSAQKNPTAFYLCASSLGTGREYQPQHFGDGTRLSIL.

This sequence joins TRBV7-8 and TRBJ2-1; D perhaps matches TRBD2 (6 bases). CDR1 is SGHVS and CDR2 is FQNEAQ in the germline V gene. The V gene lost 5 bases and the J gene lost 7 bases, with 15 bases spanning the gap. There are 14 residues in the CDR3. The CDR3 is CASSISGTQNEQFF. The DNA of the CDR3 is TGTGCCAGCAGCATTTCCGGGACTCAAAATGAGCAGTTCTTC. Full variable domain (remainder filled in from reference TRBV7-8 and TRBJ2-1): GAGVSQSPRYKVAKRGQDVALRCDPISGHVSLFWYQQALGQGPEFLTYFQNEAQLDKSGLPSDRFFAERPEGSVSTLKIQRTQQEDSAVYLCASSISGTQNEQFFGPGTRLTVL.

The chain couples TRBV7-9 to TRBJ2-5; D remains unclear. The CDR3 is made up of 13 amino acids. CDR1 is SEHNR and CDR2 is FQNEAQ in the germline V gene (reference sequence). With 9 bases removed from V and 0 bases from J, the gap between germline ends came to 11 bases. In DNA, the CDR3 is TGTGCCAGTGCCCTAGAGTACCAAGAGACCCAGTACTTC. Its protein is CASALEYQETQYF.

The V gene is TRBV10-3, the J gene TRBJ1-6; TRBD1 aligns across 8 bases. Germline trimming cut 2 bases from V and 0 bases from J; bases unmatched to any gene: 0. The CDR3 length is 16 residues. Looked up from germline, CDR1 is ENHRY and CDR2 is SYGVKD. CDR3 sequence (DNA): TGTGCCATCAGTGAGACAGGGGGCTCCTATAATTCACCCCTCCACTTT. Residues: CAISETGGSYNSPLHF.

This chain connects TRBV2 to TRBJ2-4; D possibly corresponds to TRBD1 (6 bases). CDR1 SNHLY and CDR2 FYNNEI come from the germline V gene. This CDR3 contains 14 residues. With 6 bases removed from V and 4 bases from J, the gap between germline ends came to 13 bases. CDR3 in amino acids: CASSDRIFKNIQYF. The CDR3 DNA reads TGTGCCAGCAGCGACAGGATATTTAAAAACATTCAGTACTTC.

Only one count was recorded for this clone. The rearrangement links TRBV6-6 to TRBJ2-4, with D perhaps matching TRBD1 (6 bases). CDR3 length: 15 residues. V was clipped by 2 bases and J by 1 base, with 9 bases between them. Germline CDR1 and CDR2: MNHNY and SVGAGI (reference sequence). The CDR3 sequence: CASSYPGDAKNIQYF. The CDR3 DNA follows: TGTGCCAGCAGTTACCCAGGGGACGCCAAAAACATTCAGTACTTC.

The chain combines TRBV7-9 with TRBJ2-3; TRBD2 aligns across 9 bases. V shed 0 bases and J 6 bases; nucleotides not matched to a gene: 4. Germline CDR1 SEHNR, CDR2 FQNEAQ (reference sequence). The CDR3 loop spans 15 amino acids. CDR3 bases: TGTGCCAGCAGCTTAGCGGGACTAGCATCGGATACGCAGTATTTT. Translation: CASSLAGLASDTQYF.

This clone was seen a single time. This sequence joins TRBV30 and TRBJ2-1; TRBD2 aligns across 9 bases. V dropped 7 bases and J dropped 4; count of bases not matched to a gene: 17. Germline V gene data show CDR1 as GTSNPN and CDR2 as SVGIG (reference sequence). The CDR3 is 17 residues long. CDR3 sequence (DNA): TGTGCCTCTGGAGATTCCGGGACTAGCTTTCCGTACAATGAGCAGTTCTTC. This translates into CASGDSGTSFPYNEQFF.

The rearrangement links TRBV19 to TRBJ2-3; TRBD1 matches 7 bases. The CDR3 covers 17 residues. V lost 1 base to trimming and J lost 7 bases; unmatched junction nucleotides: 14. The germline V gene encodes CDR1 LNHDA and CDR2 SQIVND (reference sequence). The CDR3 bases are TGTGCCAGTAGTATAGTCCCCCGGACAGGTAATAGGAATACGCAGTATTTT. It translates to CASSIVPRTGNRNTQYF.

A single count supports this clone. The chain employs TRBV18 and TRBJ1-5, with D possibly being TRBD1 (5 bases). Trimming removed 4 bases from V and 8 bases from J, with 15 bases in between. The CDR3 extends over 14 amino acids. The germline V gene has CDR1 KGHSH and CDR2 LQKENI. The CDR3 nucleotides read TGTGCCAGCTCACAGGGGTCCCAAGGGGAGCCCCAGCATTTT. This encodes CASSQGSQGEPQHF.

V is TRBV18 and J is TRBJ2-1; 10 bases map to TRBD2. Germline trimming cut 0 bases from V and 8 bases from J; bases unmatched to any gene: 4. Germline V gene sequence: CDR1 KGHSH, CDR2 LQKENI. The CDR3 is 15 residues long. CDR3 DNA sequence: TGTGCCAGCTCACCACCAGCGGGGGGGCCGTATGAGCAGTTCTTC. This sequence encodes CASSPPAGGPYEQFF.

This chain links TRBV3-1 (or the pseudogene TRBV3-2) with TRBJ2-1; D remains unclear. The CDR3 runs 14 residues. CDR1 and CDR2 (germline): LGHDT, YNNKEL (reference sequence). Trimming removed 7 bases at V and 9 bases at J, with 19 bases between. The DNA for the CDR3 is TGTGCCAGCACGCAGGATGCGTGGGTTGGTGAGCAGTTCTTC. As protein: CASTQDAWVGEQFF.

This chain uses TRBV9 with TRBJ2-4; D unclear. This CDR3 has 15 residues. V was cut by 1 base and J by 8 bases, with 16 bases left in between. Germline lookup yields CDR1 SGDLS and CDR2 YYNGEE. The CDR3 here is CASSVSSAGWDIQYF. The CDR3 bases are TGTGCCAGCAGCGTAAGTTCGGCAGGTTGGGACATTCAGTACTTC.

The table lists this clone with a count of one. This chain connects TRBV6-2 or TRBV6-3 to TRBJ2-1; D possibly corresponds to TRBD1 (6 bases). CDR3 length: 16 amino acids. The V gene's germline CDR1 is MNHEY and CDR2 SVGEGT. Trimming cost V 2 bases and J 8 bases, with 19 bases left between them. The CDR3 region is CASSYLRGGQRDEQFF. Here the CDR3 DNA reads TGTGCCAGCAGTTACCTCCGGGGTGGACAGAGGGATGAGCAGTTCTTC.

This chain uses TRBV18 with TRBJ2-1; D might be TRBD1 (6 bases). Germline lookup yields CDR1 KGHSH and CDR2 LQKENI. The V end lost 0 bases, the J end lost 7 bases, and 16 bases lay between the germline ends. The CDR3 contains 16 residues. For the CDR3, the DNA is TGTGCCAGCTCACCACCGCTTCGGGACACTCTTAATGAGCAGTTCTTC. Protein product: CASSPPLRDTLNEQFF.

The rearrangement joins TRBV28 to TRBJ1-1; 8 nucleotides line up with TRBD1. The CDR3 spans 16 residues. V shed 1 base and J 5 bases; nucleotides not matched to a gene: 9. Germline lookup yields CDR1 MDHEN and CDR2 SYDVKM. The CDR3 here is CASSLFPQHRGTEAFF. CDR3 bases: TGTGCCAGCAGTTTATTTCCCCAACACAGGGGGACTGAAGCTTTCTTT.

The V gene is TRBV7-3, the J gene TRBJ2-2; 7 bases line up with TRBD2. The CDR3 loop spans 16 amino acids. V trimming: 2 bases; J trimming: 5 bases; junction bases outside the gene matches: 8. CDR1 and CDR2 from the germline V gene are SGHTA and FQGTGA. The CDR3 bases are TGTGCCAGCAGCTTATCGGTGCTTAGCGGGACCGGGGAGCTGTTTTTT. Translating it yields CASSLSVLSGTGELFF.

V is TRBV2 and J is TRBJ2-1, with D possibly TRBD1 on 6 matching bases. The CDR3 spans 13 residues. V shed 5 bases and J shed 7 bases, with 12 bases lying between them. Germline V CDR1 and CDR2: SNHLY, FYNNEI. In nucleotides, the CDR3 is TGTGCCAGCAGTTACACAGGGTTGAATGAGCAGTTCTTC. It specifies CASSYTGLNEQFF.

The count of this clone is one. This sequence joins TRBV13 and TRBJ2-1, with 7 bases aligning to TRBD2. CDR1 is PRHDT and CDR2 is FYEKMQ in the germline V gene (reference sequence). V gave up 5 bases and J gave up 14 bases; unmatched junction bases: 12. This CDR3 has 13 residues. The CDR3 here is CASSLGRPGGEFF. The CDR3 region has the DNA TGTGCCAGCAGCCTGGGACGACCTGGGGGGGAGTTCTTC.

The genes are TRBV7-2 and TRBJ1-4; unclear D gene. Germline loops: CDR1 SGHTA, CDR2 FQGNSA. The V end was cut by 1 base, the J end by 3 bases, with 12 bases between. The CDR3 sequence is 16 residues long. CDR3 nucleotide sequence: TGTGCCAGCAGCTTAGAAGGGAGATACCCTAATGAAAAACTGTTTTTT. This encodes CASSLEGRYPNEKLFF.

This clone appeared a single time. The genes are TRBV7-9 and TRBJ2-7; maybe TRBD2 (5 bases). V lost 0 bases to trimming and J lost 1 base, with 7 bases between them. Per the germline V gene, CDR1 is SEHNR and CDR2 is FQNEAQ (reference sequence). The CDR3 length is 14 residues. DNA for the CDR3: TGTGCCAGCAGCTTAGCCGGCGGGTCCTACGAGCAGTACTTC. Encoded protein: CASSLAGGSYEQYF.

This rearrangement joins TRBV7-8 to TRBJ2-5; the match to TRBD2 covers 8 bases. The CDR3 sequence is 14 residues long. V lost 8 bases and J lost 1; bases outside the gene matches: 6. Germline assignment: CDR1 SGHVS and CDR2 FQNEAQ. Here the CDR3 reads CASGPGGSQETQYF. In DNA, the CDR3 is TGTGCCAGCGGACCGGGGGGGTCCCAAGAGACCCAGTACTTC. Full variable domain (remainder filled in from reference TRBV7-8 and TRBJ2-5): GAGVSQSPRYKVAKRGQDVALRCDPISGHVSLFWYQQALGQGPEFLTYFQNEAQLDKSGLPSDRFFAERPEGSVSTLKIQRTQQEDSAVYLCASGPGGSQETQYFGPGTRLLVL.

This chain connects TRBV6-5 to TRBJ2-5; D is possibly TRBD1 (5 bases). In germline, CDR1 is MNHEY, CDR2 SVGAGI. Between the trimmed V and J ends, which lost 6 bases and 5 bases, there was a span of 10 bases. The CDR3 length is 12 residues. The chain's CDR3 is CASSAGWETQYF. The DNA for the CDR3 is TGTGCCAGCAGCGCAGGGTGGGAGACCCAGTACTTC.

The rearrangement joins TRBV2 to TRBJ2-7; 7 bases are shared with TRBD1. The V gene end was trimmed by 11 bases and the J gene end by 2 bases; junction bases not matched to a gene: 6. The V gene's germline CDR1 is SNHLY and CDR2 FYNNEI. The CDR3 is 12 amino acids. The CDR3 DNA is TGTGCCGTCCGGGACAGCGCCTACGAGCAGTACTTC. This gives the protein CAVRDSAYEQYF.

This chain uses TRBV4-2 with TRBJ2-1; the match to TRBD2 covers 13 bases. Trimming took 5 bases from V and 7 from J; bases not matched to a gene: 5. CDR3 length equals 15 residues. Germline CDR1 LGHNA, CDR2 YNFKEQ. DNA for the CDR3: TGTGCCAGCAGCTCCGGGACTAGCGGGAAAAATGAGCAGTTCTTC. Its protein is CASSSGTSGKNEQFF.